These T cell receptor beta chains were read from a single sample in a study of early T cells in non-severe SARS-CoV-2 infection. TCRdb used MiXCR to reprocess the 5' RACE reads, holding one entry per CDR3 protein. The sample shows some 110,000 distinct CDR3 sequences, under 15% of them seen only once. The sample consisted of whole blood. These receptors came from an adult who was a healthcare worker with PCR-confirmed SARS-CoV-2 infection or an uninfected control (not recorded which). Each CDR3 is given with its conserved first and last residue. A D gene is named only where the DNA matches it firmly. Expanded clones are given a class, and other clones once, few, many or no size at all.

CDR3nt	CDR3aa	d_gene	v_gene	j_gene	abundance
TGTGCCAGCTCACCCACCCAAGAGACCCAGTACTTC	CASSPTQETQYF	NA	TRBV18	TRBJ2-5	NA
TGTGCCAGCAGCTTGGGCCGTGGCCAGCCCCAGCATTTT	CASSLGRGQPQHF	NA	TRBV7-3	TRBJ1-5	few
TGTGCCAGCAGTGAAGGAGGCGGGGGTTTACAAGAGACCCAGTACTTC	CASSEGGGGLQETQYF	TRBD2	TRBV6-1	TRBJ2-5	few
TGTGCCAGCTCACCGCGGACAGGGGGCACTGAAGCTTTCTTT	CASSPRTGGTEAFF	TRBD1	TRBV18	TRBJ1-1	NA
TGTGCTAGTGGTTTCTCGCTAGCGGCCGACAATGAGCAGTTCTTC	CASGFSLAADNEQFF	TRBD2	TRBV12-5	TRBJ2-1	few
TGTGTCAGCAGCCAAGTGATGCGTTCCCGCCGCTGGGAGCTGTTTTTT	CVSSQVMRSRRWELFF	NA	TRBV2	TRBJ2-2	NA
TGTGCCAGCTCACCTGGGGCCAGCTCCTACAATGAGCAGTTCTTC	CASSPGASSYNEQFF	NA	TRBV18	TRBJ2-1	few
TGTGCCAGCAGTGAAGGGACTGACACAGATACGCAGTATTTT	CASSEGTDTDTQYF	NA	TRBV6-1	TRBJ2-3	few
TGTGCCAGCAAACAGACAGGGGACGGGGGGACCCAGTACTTC	CASKQTGDGGTQYF	TRBD1	TRBV6-1	TRBJ2-5	many
TGTGCCATCACGGCAGCAGAGACTAACTATGGCTACACCTTC	CAITAAETNYGYTF	NA	TRBV10-3	TRBJ1-2	many
TGTGCCAGCAGGCCTTACAGGGACAACTCCTACGAGCAGTACTTC	CASRPYRDNSYEQYF	NA	TRBV6-1	TRBJ2-7	NA
TGTGCCAGCATTCAGGCCGAGAACACCGGGGAGCTGTTTTTT	CASIQAENTGELFF	NA	TRBV2	TRBJ2-2	NA
TGTGCCAGTCGTGAATCAGGGTTGGACTATGGCTACACCTTC	CASRESGLDYGYTF	NA	TRBV19	TRBJ1-2	many
TGTGCCAGCAGTGACCCCCTATCGGAGGTGGGCACTGAAGCTTTCTTT	CASSDPLSEVGTEAFF	NA	TRBV6-1	TRBJ1-1	few
TGTGCCAGCAGCCAAGACCCAGGGCACTATGGCTACACCTTC	CASSQDPGHYGYTF	NA	TRBV3-1	TRBJ1-2	few
TGTGCCAGTAGTGCATCACAGGGCGGAGGACAGCCCCAGCATTTT	CASSASQGGGQPQHF	NA	TRBV19	TRBJ1-5	few
TGTGCCAGCAGTGAAGGGACAGGGGGCTATGGCTACACCTTC	CASSEGTGGYGYTF	TRBD1	TRBV2	TRBJ1-2	NA
TGTGCCAGCAGCACGCGGGACTGGAACACCGGGGAGCTGTTTTTT	CASSTRDWNTGELFF	NA	TRBV9	TRBJ2-2	NA
TGCGCCAGCAGCCAAGATTCTTGGGATACGCAGTATTTT	CASSQDSWDTQYF	NA	TRBV4-1	TRBJ2-3	NA
TGCGCCAGCAGCCAAATAATGACAGGGGCCAACTATGGCTACACCTTC	CASSQIMTGANYGYTF	TRBD1	TRBV4-1	TRBJ1-2	few
TGCGCCAGCAGCTTAGGGACCCTCTATGAGCAGTTCTTC	CASSLGTLYEQFF	NA	TRBV5-1	TRBJ2-1	few
TGTGCCAGCAGACAGGGTGTTGGGCAGCCCCAGCATTTT	CASRQGVGQPQHF	NA	TRBV6-2/TRBV6-3	TRBJ1-5	many
TGTGCCAGCCGGTGGGGGGGGACTTTAACCTACAATGAGCAGTTCTTC	CASRWGGTLTYNEQFF	TRBD2	TRBV2	TRBJ2-1	few
TGTGCCTGGAGTGCCGGGCGAATGGGGGAAAAACTGTTTTTT	CAWSAGRMGEKLFF	NA	TRBV30	TRBJ1-4	many
TGTGCCTGGAGTGACAGGGGGGAGCTGTTTTTT	CAWSDRGELFF	NA	TRBV30	TRBJ2-2	NA
TGTGCCAGCAGCTTATCTGGGGCTAGCGGGATCAATGAGCAGTTCTTC	CASSLSGASGINEQFF	TRBD2	TRBV7-3	TRBJ2-1	few
TGCAGTGCTAGAGCGGGCACTTACTATGGCTACACCTTC	CSARAGTYYGYTF	NA	TRBV20-1	TRBJ1-2	NA
TGTGCCAGCAGCTTGGCCAGTAATAATGGCTACACCTTC	CASSLASNNGYTF	NA	TRBV5-4	TRBJ1-2	few
TGTGCCAGCAGCCAAGTATCGGATTATGGCTACACCTTC	CASSQVSDYGYTF	NA	TRBV4-2	TRBJ1-2	NA
TGCAGCGTTGTATCTCAGGGGGCTTACTACGAGCAGTACTTC	CSVVSQGAYYEQYF	TRBD1	TRBV29-1	TRBJ2-7	once
TGCGCCAGCAGCTTGTGGTTAGCGGGGATGAACGAGCAGTACTTC	CASSLWLAGMNEQYF	TRBD2	TRBV5-1	TRBJ2-7	NA
TGTGCCAGCTCACCACTTAGGACAGGCACAGATACGCAGTATTTT	CASSPLRTGTDTQYF	NA	TRBV18	TRBJ2-3	few
TGCAGCGTTAGAAAGGGACAGGGGTCCCTCTCCTACGAGCAGTACTTC	CSVRKGQGSLSYEQYF	TRBD1	TRBV29-1	TRBJ2-7	NA
TGTGCCAGCATGCGGGGAGCCACTGAAGCTTTCTTT	CASMRGATEAFF	NA	TRBV27	TRBJ1-1	few
TGTGCCAGCAGTATCCCAGACAGGGGGGCCTCCTACAATGAGCAGTTCTTC	CASSIPDRGASYNEQFF	TRBD1	TRBV25-1	TRBJ2-1	many
TGTGCCAGCTCCCCCGTGATGGGTGAGGCTGAAGCTTTCTTT	CASSPVMGEAEAFF	NA	TRBV18	TRBJ1-1	many
TGCGCCAGCAGCCAGGCCCCGGGGGCGAATTCACCCCTCCACTTT	CASSQAPGANSPLHF	NA	TRBV5-1	TRBJ1-6	NA
TGCGCCAGCAGCTCGGACTCTTTCGGCGGGGAGCTTTTTTTT	CASSSDSFGGELFF	NA	TRBV5-1	TRBJ2-2	few
TGTGCCAGTAAATTTGCGGGGGGGCACAATGAGCAGTTCTTC	CASKFAGGHNEQFF	TRBD2	TRBV19	TRBJ2-1	once
TGTGCCAGCCTAGCGGAGTACCAAGAGACCCAGTACTTC	CASLAEYQETQYF	TRBD2	TRBV2	TRBJ2-5	few
TGCGCCAGCAGCCCGGGTGGCGGGGGGGCCCTTAATGAGCAGTTCTTC	CASSPGGGGALNEQFF	TRBD2	TRBV4-1	TRBJ2-1	few
TGTGCCTGGAGGGGACAGGGCACAGATACGCAGTATTTT	CAWRGQGTDTQYF	TRBD1	TRBV30	TRBJ2-3	many
TGTGCCTGGAGTGTGGAGGGGCATCAGCCCTATAATTCACCCCTCCACTTT	CAWSVEGHQPYNSPLHF	NA	TRBV30	TRBJ1-6	NA
TGTGCCAGCAGTTTCGGACAGGTGTCTGAAGCTTTCTTT	CASSFGQVSEAFF	TRBD1	TRBV6-6	TRBJ1-1	few
TGTGCCAGCAGCTCCGGGTTCACGGAGACCCAGTACTTC	CASSSGFTETQYF	NA	TRBV3-1	TRBJ2-5	NA
TGTGCCTGGAGGCCGGGCCCTGGGAACGGCTACACCTTC	CAWRPGPGNGYTF	NA	TRBV30	TRBJ1-2	few
TGTGCCGCTGACGAGATGAGCACCGGGGAGCTGTTTTTT	CAADEMSTGELFF	NA	TRBV12-3/TRBV12-4	TRBJ2-2	NA
TGTGCCATCAGTGAGGGTTCTAGCGGCGAGACCCAGTACTTC	CAISEGSSGETQYF	TRBD2	TRBV10-3	TRBJ2-5	many
TGTGCCAGCAGCGCCACCAGACAGGGGGCCGACACTGAAGCTTTCTTT	CASSATRQGADTEAFF	TRBD1	TRBV11-2	TRBJ1-1	NA
TGCAGCACCCGACAAGAGACCCAGTACTTC	CSTRQETQYF	NA	TRBV29-1	TRBJ2-5	many
TGTGCCAGCAGTCGGACAAGACGCACAGATACGCAGTATTTT	CASSRTRRTDTQYF	NA	TRBV12-3/TRBV12-4	TRBJ2-3	NA